The source of this T cell receptor beta chain is a study of T-cell memory formation after mild COVID-19. Notes on the study in general: In pre-infection memory, a portion of responding clones appeared, which suggested that cross-reactive memory joined.

Remarks on this clonotype: The target antigen is unknown. One end of the junction is discordant with germline, which a read error may explain.

TCRdb re-derived calls from the 5' RACE reads in MiXCR, one entry per CDR3 protein. The sample has a few hundred thousand distinct CDR3 sequences; 7.5% to 10% are singletons. The V gene's germline CDR1 is MNHEY and CDR2 SMNVEV (reference sequence). The CDR3 loop spans 14 amino acids. The rearrangement links TRBV27 to TRBJ2-7, with 7 bases lining up with TRBD1. The receptor was isolated from a man aged 18 to 29 who had mild COVID-19 (a few samples of this study predate the infection). Cell type and time point are not known. Sequenced sample: PBMCs or a T cell subset sorted from them (not recorded which). Here the CDR3 reads CDSRGFHRGYEQYF. DNA for the CDR3: TGTGACAGCAGGGGCTTTCACAGGGGCTACGAGCAGTACTTC.